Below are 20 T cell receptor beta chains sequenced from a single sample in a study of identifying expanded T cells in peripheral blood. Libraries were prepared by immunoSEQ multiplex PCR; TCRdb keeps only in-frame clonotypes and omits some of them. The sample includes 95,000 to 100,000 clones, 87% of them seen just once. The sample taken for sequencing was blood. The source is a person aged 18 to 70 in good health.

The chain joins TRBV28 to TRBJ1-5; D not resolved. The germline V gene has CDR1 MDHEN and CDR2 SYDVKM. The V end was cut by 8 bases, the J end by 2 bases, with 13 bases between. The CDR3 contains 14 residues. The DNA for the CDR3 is TGTGCCAGCTCCTATTACGGGGGCAATCAGCCCCAGCATTTT. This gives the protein CASSYYGGNQPQHF. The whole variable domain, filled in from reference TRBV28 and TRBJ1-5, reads DVKVTQSSRYLVKRTGEKVFLECVQDMDHENMFWYRQDPGLGLRLIYFSYDVKMKEKGDIPEGYSVSREKKERFSLILESASTNQTSMYLCASSYYGGNQPQHFGDGTRLSIL.

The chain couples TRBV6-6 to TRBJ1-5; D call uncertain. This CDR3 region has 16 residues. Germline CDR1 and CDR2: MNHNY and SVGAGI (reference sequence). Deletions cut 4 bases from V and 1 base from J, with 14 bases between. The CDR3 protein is CASSSAAQGSNQPQHF. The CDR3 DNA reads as TGTGCCAGCAGTTCGGCAGCCCAAGGAAGCAATCAGCCCCAGCATTTT.

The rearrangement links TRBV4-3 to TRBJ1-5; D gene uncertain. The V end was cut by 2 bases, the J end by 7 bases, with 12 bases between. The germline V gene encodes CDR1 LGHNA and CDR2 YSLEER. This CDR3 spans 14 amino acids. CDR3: CASSQRSREQPQHF. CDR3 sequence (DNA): TGCGCCAGCAGCCAAAGATCCCGAGAACAGCCCCAGCATTTT.

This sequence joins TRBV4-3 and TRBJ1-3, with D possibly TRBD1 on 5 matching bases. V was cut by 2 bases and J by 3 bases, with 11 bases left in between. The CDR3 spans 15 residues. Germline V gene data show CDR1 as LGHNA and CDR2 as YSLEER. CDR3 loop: CASSQTDGGGNTIYF. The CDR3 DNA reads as TGCGCCAGCAGCCAAACGGACGGGGGTGGAAACACCATATATTTT.

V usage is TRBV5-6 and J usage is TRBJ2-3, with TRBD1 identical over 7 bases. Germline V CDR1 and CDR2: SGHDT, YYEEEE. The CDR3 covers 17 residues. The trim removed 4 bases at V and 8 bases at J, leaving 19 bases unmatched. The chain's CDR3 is CASSPWGMTGTALTQYF. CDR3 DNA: TGTGCCAGCAGCCCCTGGGGCATGACAGGGACGGCTCTTACGCAGTATTTT.

The CDR3 is CASSKLNRGLHNEQFF. The CDR3 coding sequence is TGTGCCAGCAGTAAACTGAACAGGGGGCTCCACAATGAGCAGTTCTTC. The V gene is TRBV7-2, the J gene TRBJ2-1; 9 bases match TRBD1. The CDR3 runs 16 residues. V shed 6 bases, J shed 5 bases, and the junction held 11 bases outside the gene matches. Germline lookup yields CDR1 SGHTA and CDR2 FQGNSA.

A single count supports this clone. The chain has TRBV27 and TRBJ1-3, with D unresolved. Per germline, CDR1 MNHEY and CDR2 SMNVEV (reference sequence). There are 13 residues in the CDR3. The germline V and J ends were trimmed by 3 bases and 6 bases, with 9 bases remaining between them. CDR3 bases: TGTGCCAGCAGTTTCGGTTGCGAAAACACCATATATTTT. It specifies CASSFGCENTIYF.

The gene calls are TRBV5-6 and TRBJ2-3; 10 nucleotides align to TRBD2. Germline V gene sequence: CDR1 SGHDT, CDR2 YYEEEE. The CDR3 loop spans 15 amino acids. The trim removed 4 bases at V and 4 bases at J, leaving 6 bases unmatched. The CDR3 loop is CASSPPSGGADTQYF. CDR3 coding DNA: TGTGCCAGCAGCCCCCCCAGCGGGGGGGCAGATACGCAGTATTTT. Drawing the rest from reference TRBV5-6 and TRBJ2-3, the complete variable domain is DAGVTQSPTHLIKTRGQQVTLRCSPKSGHDTVSWYQQALGQGPQFIFQYYEEEERQRGNFPDRFSGHQFPNYSSELNVNALLLGDSALYLCASSPPSGGADTQYFGPGTRLTVL.

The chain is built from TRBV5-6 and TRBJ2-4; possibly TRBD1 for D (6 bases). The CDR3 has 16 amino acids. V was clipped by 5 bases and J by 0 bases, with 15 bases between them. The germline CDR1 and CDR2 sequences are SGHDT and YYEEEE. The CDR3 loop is CASSLQGMGAKNIQYF. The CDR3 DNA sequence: TGTGCCAGCAGTTTACAGGGTATGGGAGCCAAAAACATTCAGTACTTC.

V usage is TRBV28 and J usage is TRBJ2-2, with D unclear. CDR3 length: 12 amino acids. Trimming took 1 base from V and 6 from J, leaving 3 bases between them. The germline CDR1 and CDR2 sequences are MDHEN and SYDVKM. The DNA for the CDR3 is TGTGCCAGCAGTTTATCGGCCGGGGAGCTGTTTTTT. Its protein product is CASSLSAGELFF.

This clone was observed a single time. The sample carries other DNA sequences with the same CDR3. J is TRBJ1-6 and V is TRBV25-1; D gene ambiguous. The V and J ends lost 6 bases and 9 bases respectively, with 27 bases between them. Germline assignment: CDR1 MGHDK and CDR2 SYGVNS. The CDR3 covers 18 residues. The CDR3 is CASSHPVTEAIGISPLHF. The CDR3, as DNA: TGTGCCAGCAGCCATCCAGTGACGGAGGCGATTGGTATTTCACCCCTCCACTTT. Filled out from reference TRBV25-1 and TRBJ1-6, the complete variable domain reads EADIYQTPRYLVIGTGKKITLECSQTMGHDKMYWYQQDPGMELHLIHYSYGVNSTEKGDLSSESTVSRIRTEHFPLTLESARPSHTSQYLCASSHPVTEAIGISPLHFGNGTRLTVT.

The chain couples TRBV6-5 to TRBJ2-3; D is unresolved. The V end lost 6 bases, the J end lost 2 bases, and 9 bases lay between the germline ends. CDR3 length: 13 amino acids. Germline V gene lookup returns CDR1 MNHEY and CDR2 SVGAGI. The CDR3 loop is CASSLSFTDTQYF. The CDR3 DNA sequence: TGTGCCAGCAGCCTCTCGTTCACAGATACGCAGTATTTT.

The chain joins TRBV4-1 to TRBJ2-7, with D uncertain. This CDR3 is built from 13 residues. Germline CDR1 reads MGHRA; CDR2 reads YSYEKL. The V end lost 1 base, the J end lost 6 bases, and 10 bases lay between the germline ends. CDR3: CASSQGPSGEQYF. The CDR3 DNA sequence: TGCGCCAGCAGCCAAGGGCCGTCGGGCGAGCAGTACTTC.

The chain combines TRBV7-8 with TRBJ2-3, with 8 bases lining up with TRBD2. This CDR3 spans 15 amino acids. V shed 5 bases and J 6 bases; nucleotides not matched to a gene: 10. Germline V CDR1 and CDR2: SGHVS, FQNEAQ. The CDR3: CASSPAGALGDTQYF. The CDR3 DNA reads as TGTGCCAGCAGCCCAGCGGGGGCCCTCGGGGATACGCAGTATTTT.

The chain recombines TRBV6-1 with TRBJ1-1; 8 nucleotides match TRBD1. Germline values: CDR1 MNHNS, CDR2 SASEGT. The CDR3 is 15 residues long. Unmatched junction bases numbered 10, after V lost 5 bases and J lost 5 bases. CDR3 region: CASSKDRGRATEAFF. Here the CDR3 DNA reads TGTGCCAGCAGTAAAGACAGGGGCCGGGCAACTGAAGCTTTCTTT.

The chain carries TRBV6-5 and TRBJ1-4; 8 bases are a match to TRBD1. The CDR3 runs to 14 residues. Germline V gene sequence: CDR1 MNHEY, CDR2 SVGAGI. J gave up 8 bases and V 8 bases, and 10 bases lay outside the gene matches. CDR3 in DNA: TGTGCCAGCCGCGGAACAGGGGGAAGCGAAAAACTGTTTTTT. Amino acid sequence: CASRGTGGSEKLFF.

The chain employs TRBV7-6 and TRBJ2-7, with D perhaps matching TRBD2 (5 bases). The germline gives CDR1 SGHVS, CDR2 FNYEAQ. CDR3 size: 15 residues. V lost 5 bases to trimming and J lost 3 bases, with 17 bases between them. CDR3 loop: CASSPADFQVYEQYF. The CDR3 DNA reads TGTGCCAGCAGCCCCGCGGACTTCCAAGTCTACGAGCAGTACTTC. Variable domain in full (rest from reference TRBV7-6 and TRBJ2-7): GAGVSQSPRYKVTKRGQDVALRCDPISGHVSLYWYRQALGQGPEFLTYFNYEAQQDKSGLPNDRFSAERPEGSISTLTIQRTEQRDSAMYRCASSPADFQVYEQYFGPGTRLTVT.

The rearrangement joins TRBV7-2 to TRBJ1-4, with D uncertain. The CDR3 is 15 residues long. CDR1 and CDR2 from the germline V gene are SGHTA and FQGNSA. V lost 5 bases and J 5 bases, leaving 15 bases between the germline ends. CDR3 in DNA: TGTGCCAGCAGCCCTCGTCGGCCGCCGAATGAAAAACTGTTTTTT. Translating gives CASSPRRPPNEKLFF.

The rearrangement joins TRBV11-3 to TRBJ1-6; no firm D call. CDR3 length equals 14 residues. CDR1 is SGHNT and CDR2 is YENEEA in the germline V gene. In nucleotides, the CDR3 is TGTGCACAAAATGGTGTGAGGTTATGTTCACCCCTCCACTTT. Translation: CAQNGVRLCSPLHF.

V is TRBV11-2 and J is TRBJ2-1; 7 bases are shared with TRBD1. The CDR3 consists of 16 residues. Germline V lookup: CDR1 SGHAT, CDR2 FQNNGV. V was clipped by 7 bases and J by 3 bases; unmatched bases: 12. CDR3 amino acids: CASTNNIYRGYNEQFF. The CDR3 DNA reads TGTGCCAGCACCAACAACATTTACAGGGGCTACAATGAGCAGTTCTTC.